This paragraph reports one T cell receptor (beta chain). These donors were members of the roughly 120-subject validation cohort, a group separate from the roughly 670-subject first cohort. The data are from a study of cytomegalovirus exposure and HLA in healthy donors. With 1 base clipped from V and 6 bases from J, the junction kept 7 bases outside the gene matches. Germline assignment: CDR1 GTSNPN and CDR2 SVGIG (reference sequence). The CDR3 loop spans 16 amino acids. The table came from immunoSEQ multiplex PCR; TCRdb's copy has only in-frame clones and leaves some out. The profile covers around 170,000 clones, with approximately 81% appearing a single time and 15% to 20% taken by the ten largest.

The source of this sequence is a man younger than 35 in good health and CMV-seropositive. Sequencing input: PBMCs. This chain connects TRBV30 to TRBJ2-1; TRBD2 agrees at 12 bases. Written as DNA, the CDR3 is TGTGCCTGGAGTGGAAGGACTAGCGGGGAGATCAATGAGCAGTTCTTC. Its translation: CAWSGRTSGEINEQFF. The entire variable domain, with the rest obtained from reference TRBV30 and TRBJ2-1, is as follows: SQTIHQWPATLVQPVGSPLSLECTVEGTSNPNLYWYRQAAGRGLQLLFYSVGIGQISSEVPQNLSASRPQDRQFILSSKKLLLSDSGFYLCAWSGRTSGEINEQFFGPGTRLTVL.